The present TCR beta chain was sequenced within a study of T cell repertoires in cytomegalovirus infection. Study at large: The study used recently identified HLA-C-restricted and well-studied HLA-B-restricted CMV epitopes.

TCRdb independently ran MiXCR on the reads; one entry per CDR3 protein. The sample yields over 95,000 distinct CDR3 sequences, under 35% seen once. Trimming took 5 bases from V and 0 from J, leaving 11 bases between them. Per the germline V gene, CDR1 is MNHEY and CDR2 is SMNVEV (reference sequence). The CDR3 is made up of 14 amino acids. Whole-study results and caveats: The study found HLA-C-restricted CMV-specific TCR beta clonotypes dominating the ex vivo response.

This clonotype was recorded many times. Its antigen is undetermined. Sequencing was performed on CD8+ T cells from cultured PBMCs, taken from culture after CMV antigen stimulation. The rearrangement links TRBV27 to TRBJ2-7; TRBD1 might be the D (5 bases). The sequence was obtained from a human donor in good health (CMV status not recorded). Some clones in this sample may be carry-over from other donors' samples. CDR3 DNA sequence: TGTGCCAGCAGTCTCAGACAGAGCTCCTACGAGCAGTACTTC. This encodes CASSLRQSSYEQYF.